These T cell receptor beta chains were read from a single sample in a study of shared clonotypes between healthy human individuals. Method: immunoSEQ multiplex PCR; TCRdb's copy keeps in-frame clones and lacks some. The sample carries 2 million to 2.5 million clones, roughly 93% recorded once. Sequenced: naive CD4+ T cells from PBMCs. The receptors shown here come from a man between 18 and 35 years old in good health. Some clones in this sample may be carry-over from other donors' samples. The CDR3 runs from the conserved cysteine through the conserved F or W. The D gene is left open where the match is weak. Size is stated for part of the rows, as once, few or many counts, or as a class when the clone is expanded.

-	15	TRBV2	TRBD1	TRBJ2-7	TGTGCCAGCAGTGGCTTTGAACAGGGGATCTACGAGCAGTACTTC	CASSGFEQGIYEQYF
-	14	TRBV7-2	-	TRBJ1-2	TGTGCCAGCAGCTTAGCCCCGGTCGGTTTCGCCTACACCTTC	CASSLAPVGFAYTF
-	13	TRBV29-1	TRBD2	TRBJ2-5	TGCAGCGTTGAAAGACTAGCTGGAGAGACCCAGTACTTC	CSVERLAGETQYF
-	13	TRBV2	-	TRBJ2-1	TGTGCCACCTCTTCCGGACTATACAATGAGCAGTTCTTC	CATSSGLYNEQFF
-	13	TRBV7-3	-	TRBJ2-7	TGTGCCAGCAGCCCCCAAGAAGGAGTGAAGCAGTACTTC	CASSPQEGVKQYF
once	15	TRBV9	-	TRBJ2-3	TGTGCCAGCAGCGTAGGCAGTAATCTCCCCGATACGCAGTATTTT	CASSVGSNLPDTQYF
once	15	TRBV18	-	TRBJ2-7	TGTGCCAGCTCACCACGGGGGGCTGAGACCTCGGGGCAGTACTTC	CASSPRGAETSGQYF
-	17	TRBV14	-	TRBJ2-2	TGTGCCAGCAGCCAAGATTTAATTGGCGCGAACACCGGGGAGCTGTTTTTT	CASSQDLIGANTGELFF
once	16	TRBV6-1	TRBD1	TRBJ2-7	TGTGCCAGCAGTGACAAACAGGGGGCGGCCCATTACGAGCAGTACTTC	CASSDKQGAAHYEQYF
once	13	TRBV10-3	TRBD1	TRBJ1-4	TGTGCCACTCGACGGGGGACAGAAGAAAAACTGTTTTTT	CATRRGTEEKLFF
-	13	TRBV5-4	-	TRBJ1-1	TGTGCCAGCAGCTTGTTTGTGAACACTGAAGCTTTCTTT	CASSLFVNTEAFF
-	13	TRBV19	-	TRBJ1-2	TGTGCCAGTAGTCCAGGGGACAAGTCAGGCTACACCTTC	CASSPGDKSGYTF
-	14	TRBV5-1	TRBD1	TRBJ1-1	TGCGCCAGCAGCTTAACAGGGGTGGGGACTGAAGCTTTCTTT	CASSLTGVGTEAFF
-	16	TRBV19	TRBD1	TRBJ1-1	TGTGCCAGTAGTATCCGAACAGGGGGCGGGAACACTGAAGCTTTCTTT	CASSIRTGGGNTEAFF
few	16	TRBV7-2	TRBD1	TRBJ1-1	TGTGCCAGCAGCTTAGCGGGACAGGGAATGAACACTGAAGCTTTCTTT	CASSLAGQGMNTEAFF
-	14	TRBV6-5	TRBD1	TRBJ2-7	TGTGCCAGCAGTTACTGGGACAGCCCCTACGAGCAGTACTTC	CASSYWDSPYEQYF
-	13	TRBV27	-	TRBJ2-7	TGTGCCAGCAGTCCCCAACTAGTCTCCGAGCAGTACTTC	CASSPQLVSEQYF
-	14	TRBV2	-	TRBJ1-5	TGTGCCAGCAGTGAACTGAGGGCGAATCAGCCCCAGCATTTT	CASSELRANQPQHF
-	16	TRBV5-1	-	TRBJ1-4	TGCGCCAGCAGCTTGGAAGGAAGCGGGGGAGGTGAAAAACTGTTTTTT	CASSLEGSGGGEKLFF
-	15	TRBV5-1	TRBD1	TRBJ2-2	TGCGCCAGCAGCGACGGACAGGGTAGTGGCGGGGAGCTGTTTTTT	CASSDGQGSGGELFF
-	17	TRBV25-1	TRBD2	TRBJ2-1	TGTGCCAGCAGTGATCTCCTAGCGGGAGGGGTATATGATGAGCAGTTCTTC	CASSDLLAGGVYDEQFF
-	16	TRBV15	-	TRBJ2-7	TGTGCCACCAGCAGAGGAAAGAGAGGGGGCTCCTACGAGCAGTACTTC	CATSRGKRGGSYEQYF
few	12	TRBV19	-	TRBJ1-5	TGTGCCAGTAGCGAGGGAGGTCAGCCCCAGCATTTT	CASSEGGQPQHF
-	16	TRBV7-3	TRBD2	TRBJ2-5	TGTGCCAGCAGCTTACAGGCGGGGGGATACCAAGAGACCCAGTACTTC	CASSLQAGGYQETQYF
-	15	TRBV5-4	-	TRBJ2-1	TGTGCCAGCAGCTTGACCGCGGTCGCGTACAATGAGCAGTTCTTC	CASSLTAVAYNEQFF
-	13	TRBV6-5	TRBD1	TRBJ2-3	TGTGCCAGCAGAACAGGGGGCACAGATACGCAGTATTTT	CASRTGGTDTQYF
-	19	TRBV5-1	TRBD2	TRBJ2-7	TGCGCCAGCAGCCCGACTAGCGGGAGGCCAAAAGGGACGCCCCACGAGCAGTACTTC	CASSPTSGRPKGTPHEQYF
-	18	TRBV5-1	TRBD1	TRBJ2-5	TGCGCCAGCAGCTCTGGCACTGGGACAGGGGTCGCGGAAGAGACCCAGTACTTC	CASSSGTGTGVAEETQYF
-	12	TRBV5-1	TRBD2	TRBJ2-7	TGCGCCAGCAGCTTGGCTAGCGGCGTATGGTACTTC	CASSLASGVWYF
-	13	TRBV18	-	TRBJ2-5	TGTGCCAGCTCACCAGGGGCTAGGGAGACCCAGTACTTC	CASSPGARETQYF
-	14	TRBV9	-	TRBJ2-2	TGTGCCAGCACCCTGACTGGGAACACCGGGGAGCTGTTTTTT	CASTLTGNTGELFF
-	15	TRBV5-1	TRBD2	TRBJ2-7	TGCGCCAGCAGCTGGGGAGGTGCGGGAGCCTACGAGCAGTACTTC	CASSWGGAGAYEQYF
-	15	TRBV25-1	-	TRBJ2-5	TGTGCCAGCGAAAGGGGGGGGAGAATCCAAGAGACCCAGTACTTC	CASERGGRIQETQYF
-	20	TRBV19	-	TRBJ2-6	TGTGCCAGTAGTCCCCCCTGGGCGGCCGACGGCAGCTCTGGGGCCAACGTCCTGACTTTC	CASSPPWAADGSSGANVLTF
once	12	TRBV29-1	-	TRBJ2-5	TGCAGCGTTGAGCAGGGTGAAGAGACCCAGTACTTC	CSVEQGEETQYF
-	13	TRBV10-2	TRBD1	TRBJ1-2	TGCGCCAGCAGTACCGGACAGGGGATCGGCTACACCTTC	CASSTGQGIGYTF
-	15	TRBV25-1	TRBD2	TRBJ2-1	TGTGCCAGCAGTCCGACTAGCGGAGCCCCTAGTGAGCAGTTCTTC	CASSPTSGAPSEQFF
-	14	TRBV7-2	-	TRBJ2-7	TGTGCCAGCAGCCTCCAAAGGGGAACCTACGAGCAGTACTTC	CASSLQRGTYEQYF
-	13	TRBV28	-	TRBJ2-7	TGTGCCACCTTAGCGGACGACGGGTACGAGCAGTACTTC	CATLADDGYEQYF
-	16	TRBV4-3	TRBD2	TRBJ2-7	TGCGCCAGCAGCCAAGGTCCGGGACTAGGGGGCTACGAGCAGTACTTC	CASSQGPGLGGYEQYF
-	15	TRBV7-3	-	TRBJ2-1	TGTGCCAGCAGCCATGGAAATTCCCCCTACAATGAGCAGTTCTTC	CASSHGNSPYNEQFF
once	17	TRBV11-2	TRBD2	TRBJ2-5	TGTGCCAGCAGCTTAGTTGGGCTAGCGGGATCACAAGAGACCCAGTACTTC	CASSLVGLAGSQETQYF
-	18	TRBV6-1	TRBD1	TRBJ2-1	TGTGCCAGCAGTGTGGGCAGGGGGCCCTATCCTGGATACAATGAGCAGTTCTTC	CASSVGRGPYPGYNEQFF
-	15	TRBV4-1	-	TRBJ1-2	TGCGCCAGCAACCAAGGGGGGGGGCGGACACATGGCTACACCTTC	CASNQGGGRTHGYTF
-	14	TRBV18	-	TRBJ2-7	TGTGCCAGCTCACAGACGCCCCGTCCCTACGAGCAGTACTTC	CASSQTPRPYEQYF
-	12	TRBV28	-	TRBJ1-2	TGTGCCAGCAGTTTATCGATAGGCGGCTACACCTTC	CASSLSIGGYTF
-	13	TRBV5-6	-	TRBJ2-7	TGTGCCAGCAGCTTTTGGGGGGGCCACGAGCAGTACTTC	CASSFWGGHEQYF
once	14	TRBV28	-	TRBJ1-1	TGTGCCAGCAGTCCATGGGGCACTTACACTGAAGCTTTCTTT	CASSPWGTYTEAFF
-	13	TRBV7-9	-	TRBJ2-2	TGTGCCAGCAGCCCGCCCGGGTTCGGGGAGCTGTTTTTT	CASSPPGFGELFF
-	12	TRBV7-3	-	TRBJ2-1	TGTGCCAGCAGCGACACCAACAATGAGCAGTTCTTC	CASSDTNNEQFF
-	16	TRBV11-3	-	TRBJ2-2	TGTGCCAGCAGCTTAGCTCCAGGGTTGGACACCGGGGAGCTGTTTTTT	CASSLAPGLDTGELFF
-	16	TRBV9	TRBD2	TRBJ2-3	TGTGCCAGCAGCGTAGCGGGTAGCGGGAGTTCAGATACGCAGTATTTT	CASSVAGSGSSDTQYF
-	13	TRBV29-1	-	TRBJ2-5	TGCAGCATCCAACAAGAATCCCAAGAGACCCAGTACTTC	CSIQQESQETQYF